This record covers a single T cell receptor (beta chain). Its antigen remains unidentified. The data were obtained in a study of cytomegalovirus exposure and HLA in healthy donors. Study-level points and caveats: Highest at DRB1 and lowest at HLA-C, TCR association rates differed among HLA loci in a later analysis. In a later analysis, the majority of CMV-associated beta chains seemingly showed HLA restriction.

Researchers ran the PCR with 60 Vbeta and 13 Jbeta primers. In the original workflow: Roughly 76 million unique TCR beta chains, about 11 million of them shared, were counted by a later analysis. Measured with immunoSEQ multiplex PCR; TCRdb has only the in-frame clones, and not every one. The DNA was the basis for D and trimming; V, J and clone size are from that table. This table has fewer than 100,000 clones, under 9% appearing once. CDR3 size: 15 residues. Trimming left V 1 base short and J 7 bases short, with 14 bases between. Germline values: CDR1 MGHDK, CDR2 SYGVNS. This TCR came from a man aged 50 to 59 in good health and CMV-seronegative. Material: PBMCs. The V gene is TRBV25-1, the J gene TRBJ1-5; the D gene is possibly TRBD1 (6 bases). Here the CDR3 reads CASSESGRGWQPQHF. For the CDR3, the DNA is TGTGCCAGCAGTGAATCGGGCAGGGGCTGGCAGCCCCAGCATTTT.